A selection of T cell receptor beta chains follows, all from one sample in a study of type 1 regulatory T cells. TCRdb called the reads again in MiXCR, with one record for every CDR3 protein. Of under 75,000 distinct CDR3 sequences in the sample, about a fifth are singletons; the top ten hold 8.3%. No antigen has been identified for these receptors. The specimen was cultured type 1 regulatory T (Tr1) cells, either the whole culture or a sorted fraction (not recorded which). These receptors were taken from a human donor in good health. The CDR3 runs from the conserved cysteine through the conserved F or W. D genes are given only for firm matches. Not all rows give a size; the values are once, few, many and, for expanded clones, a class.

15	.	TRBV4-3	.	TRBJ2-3	CASSQVPGAGDTQYF	TGCGCCAGCAGCCAAGTGCCTGGGGCAGGAGATACGCAGTATTTT
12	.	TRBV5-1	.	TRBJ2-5	CASSLASETQYF	TGCGCCAGCAGCTTGGCCTCGGAGACCCAGTACTTC
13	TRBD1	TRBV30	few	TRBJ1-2	CAWSPTGDYGYTF	TGTGCCTGGAGTCCCACAGGGGACTATGGCTACACCTTC
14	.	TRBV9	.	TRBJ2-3	CASSVRVYTDTQYF	TGTGCCAGCAGCGTACGGGTTTACACAGATACGCAGTATTTT
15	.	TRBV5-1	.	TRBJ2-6	CASSLGADGANVLTF	TGCGCCAGCAGCTTGGGGGCGGATGGGGCCAACGTCCTGACTTTC
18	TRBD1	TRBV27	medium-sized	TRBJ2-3	CASSSPSRRGRGTDTQYF	TGTGCCAGCAGTTCACCATCCCGCAGGGGGCGAGGAACAGATACGCAGTATTTT
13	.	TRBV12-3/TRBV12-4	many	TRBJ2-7	CASVGRSGREQYF	TGTGCCAGCGTCGGTAGGTCCGGGCGGGAGCAGTACTTC
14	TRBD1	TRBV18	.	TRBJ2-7	CASSPRQGTDEQYF	TGTGCCAGCTCACCACGACAGGGGACCGACGAGCAGTACTTC
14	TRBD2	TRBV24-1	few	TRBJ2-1	CATSDGGRDYEQFF	TGTGCCACCAGTGATGGCGGGAGGGACTATGAGCAGTTCTTC
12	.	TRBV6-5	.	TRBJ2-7	CASSDYPYEQYF	TGTGCCAGCAGCGACTATCCCTACGAGCAGTACTTC
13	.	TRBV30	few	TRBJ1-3	CAWNPGVGNTIYF	TGTGCCTGGAACCCAGGGGTTGGAAACACCATATATTTT
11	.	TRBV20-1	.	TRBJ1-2	CSAPLGLGYTF	TGCAGTGCCCCCCTAGGACTCGGCTACACCTTC
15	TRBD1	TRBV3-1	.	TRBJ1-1	CASSPLGQANTEAFF	TGTGCCAGCAGCCCGTTGGGACAGGCGAACACTGAAGCTTTCTTT
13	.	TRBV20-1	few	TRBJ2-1	CSANRDRGNEQFF	TGCAGTGCCAACCGGGACCGAGGAAATGAGCAGTTCTTC
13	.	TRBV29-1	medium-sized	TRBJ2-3	CSVDPGGVDTQYF	TGCAGCGTTGACCCCGGGGGAGTGGATACGCAGTATTTT
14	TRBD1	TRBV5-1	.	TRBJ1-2	CASSLVQGGRGYTF	TGCGCCAGCAGCTTGGTCCAGGGGGGAAGAGGCTACACCTTC
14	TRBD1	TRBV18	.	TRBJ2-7	CASSRGQGLMEQYF	TGTGCCAGCTCCCGGGGACAGGGCTTGATGGAGCAGTACTTC
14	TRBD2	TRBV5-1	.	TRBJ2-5	CASSPVTSRETQYF	TGCGCCAGCAGCCCAGTGACTAGCCGAGAGACCCAGTACTTC
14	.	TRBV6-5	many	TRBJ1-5	CASTPAGRNQPQHF	TGTGCCAGCACCCCGGCAGGGCGCAATCAGCCCCAGCATTTT
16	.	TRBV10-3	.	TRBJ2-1	CAIKATGTVVHNEQFF	TGTGCCATCAAGGCCACCGGGACTGTCGTTCACAATGAGCAGTTCTTC
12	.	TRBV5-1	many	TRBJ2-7	CASSLNAYEQYF	TGCGCCAGCAGCTTGAACGCCTACGAGCAGTACTTC
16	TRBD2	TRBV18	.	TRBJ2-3	CASSPGPGRATDTQYF	TGTGCCAGCTCACCAGGCCCCGGGAGGGCCACAGATACGCAGTATTTT
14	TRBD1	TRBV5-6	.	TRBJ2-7	CASSFRTGYYEQYF	TGTGCCAGCAGCTTTCGGACAGGGTACTACGAGCAGTACTTC
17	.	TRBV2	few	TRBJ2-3	CASSEALGAGSTDTQYF	TGTGCCAGCAGTGAAGCTTTGGGGGCAGGAAGCACAGATACGCAGTATTTT
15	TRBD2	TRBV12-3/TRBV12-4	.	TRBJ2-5	CASSRREVWKETQYF	TGTGCCAGCTCTCGGCGGGAGGTTTGGAAAGAGACCCAGTACTTC
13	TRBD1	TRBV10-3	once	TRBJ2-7	CAAQGASPSEQYF	TGTGCCGCTCAGGGGGCCAGTCCCTCCGAGCAGTACTTC
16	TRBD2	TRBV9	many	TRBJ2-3	CASSGTSEIQADTQYF	TGTGCCAGCAGCGGGACTAGCGAAATCCAGGCAGATACGCAGTATTTT
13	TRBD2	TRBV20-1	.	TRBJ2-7	CGALGLAGAEQYF	TGCGGAGCCCTAGGACTAGCGGGAGCCGAGCAGTACTTC
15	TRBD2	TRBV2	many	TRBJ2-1	CASSELLAGGNEQFF	TGTGCCAGCAGTGAATTACTAGCGGGTGGGAATGAGCAGTTCTTC
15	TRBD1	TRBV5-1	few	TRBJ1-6	CASSQDRGDNSPLHF	TGCGCCAGCAGCCAGGACAGGGGAGACAATTCACCCCTCCACTTT
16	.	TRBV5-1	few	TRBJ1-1	CASSRPGVFGNTEAFF	TGCGCCAGCAGTCGGCCAGGGGTATTTGGGAACACTGAAGCTTTCTTT